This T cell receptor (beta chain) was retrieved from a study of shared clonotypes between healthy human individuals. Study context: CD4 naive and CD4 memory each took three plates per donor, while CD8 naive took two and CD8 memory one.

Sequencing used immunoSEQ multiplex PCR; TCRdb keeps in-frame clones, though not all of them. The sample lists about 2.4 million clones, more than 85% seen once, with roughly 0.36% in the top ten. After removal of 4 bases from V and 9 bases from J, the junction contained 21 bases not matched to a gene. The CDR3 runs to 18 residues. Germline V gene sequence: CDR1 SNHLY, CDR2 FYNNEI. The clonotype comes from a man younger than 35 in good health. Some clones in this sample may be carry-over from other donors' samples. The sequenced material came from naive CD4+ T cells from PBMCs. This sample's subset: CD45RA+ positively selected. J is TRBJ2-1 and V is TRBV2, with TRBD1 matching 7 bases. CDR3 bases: TGTGCCAGCAGTGTTACGGGAAGGGGGCAGGGCTTAGTCGGTGAGCAGTTCTTC. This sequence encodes CASSVTGRGQGLVGEQFF.